This T cell receptor (beta chain) was sequenced during a study of CD8 T cells in Susac syndrome. When the RNA was reverse transcribed, random hexamers were used with an input of roughly 0.45 to 1 ug. TCRdb ran MiXCR on the immunoSEQ multiplex PCR reads and lists one entry per CDR3 protein. The sample comprises 140,000 or so distinct CDR3 sequences, roughly 95% of which are singletons, and nearly 0.085% rests with the top ten. This CDR3 is 12 amino acids long. Germline CDR1 and CDR2: DFQATT and SNEGSKA (reference sequence). V was trimmed by 4 bases and J by 5 bases, leaving 11 bases between them. Sequencing used CD4+ T cells from PBMCs. The chain couples TRBV20-1 to TRBJ2-5, with D perhaps matching TRBD2 (6 bases). The sequence was collected from a human donor in good health. The chain's CDR3 is CSAKTSGETQYF. Here the CDR3 DNA reads TGCAGTGCTAAGACTAGTGGGGAGACCCAGTACTTC.